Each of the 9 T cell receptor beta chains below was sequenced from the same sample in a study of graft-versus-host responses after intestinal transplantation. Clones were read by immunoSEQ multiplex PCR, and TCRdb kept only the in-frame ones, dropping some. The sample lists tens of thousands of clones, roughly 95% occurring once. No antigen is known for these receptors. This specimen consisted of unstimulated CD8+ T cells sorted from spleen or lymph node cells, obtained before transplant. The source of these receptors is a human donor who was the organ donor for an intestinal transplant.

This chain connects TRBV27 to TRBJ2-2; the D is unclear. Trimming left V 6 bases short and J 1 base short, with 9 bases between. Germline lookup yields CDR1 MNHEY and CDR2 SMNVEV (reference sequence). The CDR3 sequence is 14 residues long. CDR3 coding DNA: TGTGCCAGCAGCCCTTTAATGAACACCGGGGAGCTGTTTTTT. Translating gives CASSPLMNTGELFF.

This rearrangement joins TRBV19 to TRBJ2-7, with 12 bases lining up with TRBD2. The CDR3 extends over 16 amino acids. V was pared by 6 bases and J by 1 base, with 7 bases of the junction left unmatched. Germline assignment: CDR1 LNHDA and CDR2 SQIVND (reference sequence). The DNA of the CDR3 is TGTGCCAGTAGAGCCGCGACTAGCGGGGGATCCTACGAGCAGTACTTC. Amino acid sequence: CASRAATSGGSYEQYF.

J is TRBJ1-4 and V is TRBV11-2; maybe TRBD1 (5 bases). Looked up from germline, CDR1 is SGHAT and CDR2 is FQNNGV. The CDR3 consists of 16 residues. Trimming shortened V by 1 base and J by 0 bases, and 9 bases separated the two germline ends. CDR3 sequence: CASSLGQGATNEKLFF. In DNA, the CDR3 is TGTGCCAGCAGCTTAGGGCAGGGAGCAACTAATGAAAAACTGTTTTTT.

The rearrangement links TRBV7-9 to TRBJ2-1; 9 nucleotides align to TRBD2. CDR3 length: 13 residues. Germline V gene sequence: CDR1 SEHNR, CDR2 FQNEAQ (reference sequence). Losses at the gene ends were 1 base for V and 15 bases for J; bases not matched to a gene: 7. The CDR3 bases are TGTGCCAGCAGCTTAGATCCAGCGGGGGGCCTGTTCTTC. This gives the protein CASSLDPAGGLFF.

The CDR3 nucleotides are TGTGCCAGTAGTATTTCGGCACGGGGTCCCGAGGACACTGAAGCTTTCTTT. This codes for CASSISARGPEDTEAFF. This chain joins TRBV19 and TRBJ1-1; D gene uncertain. V lost 3 bases to trimming and J lost 3 bases, with 20 bases between them. Germline CDR1 is LNHDA and CDR2 is SQIVND (reference sequence). The CDR3 has 17 residues. Together with reference TRBV19 and TRBJ1-1, the CDR3 gives the full variable domain: DGGITQSPKYLFRKEGQNVTLSCEQNLNHDAMYWYRQDPGQGLRLIYYSQIVNDFQKGDIAEGYSVSREKKESFPLTVTSAQKNPTAFYLCASSISARGPEDTEAFFGQGTRLTVV.

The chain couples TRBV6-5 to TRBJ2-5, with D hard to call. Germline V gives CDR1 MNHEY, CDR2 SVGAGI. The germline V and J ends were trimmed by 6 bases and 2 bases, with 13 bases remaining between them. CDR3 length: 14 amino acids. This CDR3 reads CASSSGPTQETQYF. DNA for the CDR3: TGTGCCAGCAGCTCCGGACCCACGCAAGAGACCCAGTACTTC.

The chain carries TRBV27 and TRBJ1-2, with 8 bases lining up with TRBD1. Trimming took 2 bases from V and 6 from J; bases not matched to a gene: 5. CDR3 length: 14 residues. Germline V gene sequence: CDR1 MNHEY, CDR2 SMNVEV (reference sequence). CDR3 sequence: CASSLVSGGDGYTF. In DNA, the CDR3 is TGTGCCAGCAGTTTAGTATCAGGGGGCGATGGCTACACCTTC.

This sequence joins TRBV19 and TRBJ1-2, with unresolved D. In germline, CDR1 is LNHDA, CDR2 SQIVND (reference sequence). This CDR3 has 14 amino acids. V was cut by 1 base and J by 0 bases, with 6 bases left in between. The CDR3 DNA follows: TGTGCCAGTAGTATAGGGGCAGCTAACTATGGCTACACCTTC. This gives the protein CASSIGAANYGYTF.

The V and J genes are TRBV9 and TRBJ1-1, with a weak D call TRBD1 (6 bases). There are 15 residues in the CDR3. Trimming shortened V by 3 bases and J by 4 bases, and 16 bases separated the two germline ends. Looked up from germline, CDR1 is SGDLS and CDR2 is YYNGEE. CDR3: CASSDHQGFGTEAFF. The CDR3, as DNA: TGTGCCAGCAGCGACCACCAGGGGTTCGGCACTGAAGCTTTCTTT.